This section outlines one T cell receptor beta chain sequence together with its context. Its target is not known. V dropped 7 bases and J dropped 0 bases, with 13 bases sitting between them. The CDR3 is 14 residues long. Germline assignment: CDR1 GTSNPN and CDR2 SVGIG (reference sequence). The sample is drawn from a study of cytomegalovirus exposure and HLA in healthy donors. Study-level information: Samples from HLA-typed donors yielded approximately 80 million unique TCRs in an early data release. The study, taken as a whole, reports: The study designated 150 or so TCR beta chains cytomegalovirus-associated. The classifier reportedly diagnosed cytomegalovirus status with high sensitivity and specificity.

13 Jbeta primers and 60 Vbeta primers were used for the PCR. TCRdb keeps only in-frame clones here, not all; method: immunoSEQ multiplex PCR. The sample consists of around 100,000 clones, around 80% of them appearing once. The clonotype comes from a man between 25 and 39 years old in good health and CMV-seropositive. The material sequenced was PBMCs. This chain links TRBV30 with TRBJ1-3; D call uncertain. The CDR3 coding sequence is TGTGCCTTCTCGGGGTCCAGCTCTGGAAACACCATATATTTT. Protein product: CAFSGSSSGNTIYF.